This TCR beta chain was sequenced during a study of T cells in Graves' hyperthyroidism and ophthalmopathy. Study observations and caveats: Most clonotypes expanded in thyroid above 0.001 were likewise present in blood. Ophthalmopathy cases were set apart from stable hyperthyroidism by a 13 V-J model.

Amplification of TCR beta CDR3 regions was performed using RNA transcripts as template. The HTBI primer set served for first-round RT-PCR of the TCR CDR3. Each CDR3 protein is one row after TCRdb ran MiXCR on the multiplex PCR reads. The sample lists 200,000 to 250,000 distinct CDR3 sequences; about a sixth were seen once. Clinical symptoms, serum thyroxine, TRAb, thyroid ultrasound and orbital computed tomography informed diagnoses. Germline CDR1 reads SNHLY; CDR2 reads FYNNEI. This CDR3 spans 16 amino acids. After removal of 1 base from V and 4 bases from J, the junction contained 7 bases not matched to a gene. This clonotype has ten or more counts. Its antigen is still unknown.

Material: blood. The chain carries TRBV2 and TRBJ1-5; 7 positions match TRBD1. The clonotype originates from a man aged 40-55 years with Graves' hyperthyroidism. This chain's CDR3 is CASSEGAGGGNQPQHF. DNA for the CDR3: TGTGCCAGCAGTGAAGGAGCAGGGGGAGGGAATCAGCCCCAGCATTTT.